The 4 T cell receptor beta chains below were found in one sample sequenced in a study of T cells in localized non-small cell lung cancer. Data came from immunoSEQ multiplex PCR; TCRdb stores just in-frame clones and leaves some out. The table shows roughly 89,000 clones, with approximately 90% occurring only once. Material: PBMCs, obtained before any cancer treatment. These receptors all stem from a woman aged 40-69 years with stage II squamous cell lung carcinoma.

V usage is TRBV19 and J usage is TRBJ2-7; maybe TRBD2 (5 bases). This CDR3 is built from 11 residues. Germline lookup yields CDR1 LNHDA and CDR2 SQIVND (reference sequence). Trimming shortened V by 4 bases and J by 7 bases, and 8 bases separated the two germline ends. The CDR3: CASSTGMEQYF. CDR3 nucleotides: TGTGCCAGTAGTACCGGGATGGAGCAGTACTTC. The variable domain in full, completed from reference TRBV19 and TRBJ2-7, reads DGGITQSPKYLFRKEGQNVTLSCEQNLNHDAMYWYRQDPGQGLRLIYYSQIVNDFQKGDIAEGYSVSREKKESFPLTVTSAQKNPTAFYLCASSTGMEQYFGPGTRLTVT.

Regarding this clone: Distinct nucleotide sequences in the sample also encode this CDR3. CDR3 DNA: TGTGCCATCAGCGATAGGGGTTCGCCCCTCCACTTT. It yields the protein CAISDRGSPLHF. The rearrangement uses TRBV10-3 and TRBJ1-6; the D gene is possibly TRBD1 (5 bases). V dropped 6 bases and J dropped 13 bases, with 13 bases sitting between them. In germline, CDR1 is ENHRY, CDR2 SYGVKD. CDR3 size: 12 residues.

The chain has TRBV7-8 and TRBJ1-5, with a weak D call TRBD1 (5 bases). From germline, CDR1 is SGHVS and CDR2 FQNEAQ. The length of the CDR3 is 14 residues. Trimming took 5 bases from V and 7 from J, leaving 15 bases between them. The CDR3 nucleotides are TGTGCCAGCAGCACCCCAGGGAATGGGCAGCCCCAGCATTTT. This translates into CASSTPGNGQPQHF.

The chain carries TRBV19 and TRBJ2-2; 9 nucleotides agree with TRBD1. CDR1 is LNHDA and CDR2 is SQIVND in the germline V gene (reference sequence). The CDR3 consists of 15 residues. Unmatched junction bases numbered 3, after V lost 6 bases and J lost 1 base. The CDR3 here is CASRGGQGNTGELFF. In DNA, the CDR3 is TGTGCCAGTAGGGGGGGACAGGGGAACACCGGGGAGCTGTTTTTT.